Listed below are T cell receptor beta chains from one sample, sequenced in a study of cytotoxic CD8 clonotypes in ibrutinib-treated CLL. The data were produced by immunoSEQ multiplex PCR, yet TCRdb's version contains in-frame clones alone and is incomplete. The data hold some 7,800 clones, with 65% to 80% observed a single time. The sequencing here drew on PBMCs, taken before ibrutinib treatment. The receptor source for this set is a human donor with chronic lymphocytic leukemia. The conserved cysteine and the conserved F or W are not part of the CDR3 here.

J: TRBJ2-5; V: TRBV18; CDR3: ASSPFGTGVQETQY
J: TRBJ2-7; V: TRBV28; CDR3: ASSSQGLAGGAFYEQY
J: TRBJ2-1; V: TRBV9; CDR3: ASSGLTGVNEQF
J: TRBJ2-3; V: TRBV4-3; CDR3: ASSQDLLAGGRTSTDTQY
J: TRBJ1-5; V: TRBV4-1; CDR3: ASSQAYTRLSNQPQH
J: TRBJ2-2; V: TRBV6-6; CDR3: ASSYSDGELF
J: TRBJ2-2; V: TRBV7-2; CDR3: ASSWTRNTGELF
J: TRBJ1-1; V: TRBV2; CDR3: ASSLQGGNTEAF
J: TRBJ1-6; V: TRBV7-8; CDR3: ASSLGQGGNSPLH
J: TRBJ1-2; V: TRBV5-4; CDR3: ASSPSLSGSMGYGYT
J: TRBJ1-4; V: TRBV28; CDR3: ASSGDREGLNEKLF
J: TRBJ1-6; V: TRBV30; CDR3: AWRDDSRASPLH
J: TRBJ1-2; V: TRBV27; CDR3: ASSSRGQGVLLYGYT
J: TRBJ1-1; V: TRBV6-6; CDR3: ASSYSGQGGTEAF
J: TRBJ2-5; V: TRBV7-8; CDR3: ASSPSALQETQY
J: TRBJ1-5; V: TRBV5-1; CDR3: ASSLGQGGNQPQH
J: TRBJ1-6; V: TRBV11-2; CDR3: ASSSQGYNSPLH
J: TRBJ2-3; V: TRBV21-1; CDR3: ASSKQGQITDTQY
J: TRBJ2-1; V: TRBV9; CDR3: ASSGAISYNEQF
J: TRBJ1-5; V: TRBV19; CDR3: ASERQGHIGNQPQH
J: TRBJ1-5; V: TRBV2; CDR3: ASRGGFVANQPQH
J: TRBJ1-2; V: TRBV15; CDR3: ATSRTSAGYGYT
J: TRBJ2-7; V: TRBV7-8; CDR3: ASSLDFSAGGEVRDYEQY
J: TRBJ2-2; V: TRBV29-1; CDR3: SVDGSTGELF
J: TRBJ2-2; V: TRBV19; CDR3: ASSEQRARQPGELF
J: TRBJ1-2; V: TRBV28; CDR3: ASRRTDYGYT
J: TRBJ1-2; V: TRBV6-1; CDR3: ASSDWTGPNYGYT
J: TRBJ2-7; V: TRBV28; CDR3: ASSPTGRYGGEQY
J: TRBJ1-1; V: TRBV7-9; CDR3: ASQTGAQAEAF
J: TRBJ1-1; V: TRBV7-2; CDR3: ASSIPGVRTEAF
J: TRBJ2-5; V: TRBV27; CDR3: ASSLSRVRRGRLAVQETQY
J: TRBJ1-5; V: TRBV19; CDR3: ASSIEGATNQPQH
J: TRBJ2-3; V: TRBV4-2; CDR3: ASSQDTGLANVDTQY
J: TRBJ1-1; V: TRBV28; CDR3: ASSFLFRVRQSEAF
J: TRBJ2-6; V: TRBV10-3; CDR3: ANRDVDSGANVLT